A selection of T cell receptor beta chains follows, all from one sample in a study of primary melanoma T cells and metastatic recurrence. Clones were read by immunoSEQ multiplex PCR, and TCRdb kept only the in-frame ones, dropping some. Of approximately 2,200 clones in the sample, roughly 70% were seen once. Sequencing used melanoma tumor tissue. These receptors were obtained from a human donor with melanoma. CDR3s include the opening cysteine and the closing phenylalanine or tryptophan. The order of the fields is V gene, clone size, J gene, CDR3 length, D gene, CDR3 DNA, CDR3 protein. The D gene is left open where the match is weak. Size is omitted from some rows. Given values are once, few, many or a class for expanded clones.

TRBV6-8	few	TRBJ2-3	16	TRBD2	TGTGCCATCAGAGACCCTATTAGCGGGAGGGCAGATACGCAGTATTTT	CAIRDPISGRADTQYF
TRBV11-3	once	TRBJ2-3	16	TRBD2	TGTGCCAGCAGCTTCACTAGCGGGGGGCCTGCAGATACGCAGTATTTT	CASSFTSGGPADTQYF
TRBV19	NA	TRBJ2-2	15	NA	TGTGCCAGTAGTATAGTCCCAGGGCTCACCGGGGAGCTGTTTTTT	CASSIVPGLTGELFF
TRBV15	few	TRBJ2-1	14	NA	TGTGCCACCAGCAGAGATGTCGTAGTACGGGGGCAGTTCTTC	CATSRDVVVRGQFF
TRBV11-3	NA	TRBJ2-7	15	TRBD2	TGTGCCAGCAGCTTAGTTAGCGGGAGAGCCTACGAGCAGTACTTC	CASSLVSGRAYEQYF
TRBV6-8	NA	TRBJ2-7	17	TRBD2	TGTGCCAGCAGCTCCTTCGTCGATCCGGGGGGGATCTACGAGCAGTACTTC	CASSSFVDPGGIYEQYF
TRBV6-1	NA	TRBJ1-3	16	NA	TGTGCCAGCAGTGAAGATATGTATTCCTCTGGAAACACCATATATTTT	CASSEDMYSSGNTIYF
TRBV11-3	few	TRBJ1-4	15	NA	TGTGCCAGCAGCCCCCACGTAGGGGGTTATGAAAAACTGTTTTTT	CASSPHVGGYEKLFF
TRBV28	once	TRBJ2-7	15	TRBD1	TGTGCCAGCAGTACCCGAGACAGGGCCGGCTACGAGCAGTACTTC	CASSTRDRAGYEQYF
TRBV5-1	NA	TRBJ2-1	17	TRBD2	TGCGCCAGCAGCCGCCCAGTAGCGGGAGGGTCCTACAATGAGCAGTTCTTC	CASSRPVAGGSYNEQFF
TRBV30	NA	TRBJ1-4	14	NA	TGTGCCTGGATCGACCGCGCAACTAATGAAAAACTGTTTTTT	CAWIDRATNEKLFF
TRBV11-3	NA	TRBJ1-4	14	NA	TGTGCCAGCAGCTATTTGACCCAACTTGAAAAACTGTTTTTT	CASSYLTQLEKLFF
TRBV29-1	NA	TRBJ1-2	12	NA	TGCAGCGCTGTACTTTTAGACGATGGCTACACCTTC	CSAVLLDDGYTF
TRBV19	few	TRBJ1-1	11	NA	TGTGCCAGTAGTCGGTACGGTGAAGCTTTCTTT	CASSRYGEAFF
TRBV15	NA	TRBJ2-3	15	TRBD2	TGTGCCACCAGCAGAGAAGCGGGGGGCACAGATACGCAGTATTTT	CATSREAGGTDTQYF
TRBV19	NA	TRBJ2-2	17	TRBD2	TGTGCCAGTAGTATAGGAGGGACTAGCCGATACACCGGGGAGCTGTTTTTT	CASSIGGTSRYTGELFF
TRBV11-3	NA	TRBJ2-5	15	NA	TGTGCCAGCAGCCGGGGACCCGGGGACGTTGAGACCCAGTACTTC	CASSRGPGDVETQYF